This TCR beta chain comes out of a study of blood T cell repertoires in COVID-19. Sequencing was performed with immunoSEQ multiplex PCR; in TCRdb, only in-frame clones are kept and a portion is missing. This sample carries 340,000 or so clones, 87% of them seen once, and the ten largest clones take 1%. Germline loops: CDR1 KGHSH, CDR2 LQKENI. This CDR3 is built from 16 residues. Trimming removed 0 bases from V and 2 bases from J, with 10 bases in between. This sequence was found in a man in his fifties or sixties with active or convalescent COVID-19. Sequences were obtained from peripheral blood. This rearrangement joins TRBV18 to TRBJ2-2; a weak D match, TRBD1 (6 bases). CDR3 DNA: TGTGCCAGCTCACCACCGGGCAGGGGAAACACCGGGGAGCTGTTTTTT. Translated, it gives CASSPPGRGNTGELFF.